Shown below are 3 T cell receptor beta chains from a single sample sequenced in a study of shared clonotypes between healthy human individuals. TCRdb's copy holds only in-frame clones and misses some; the assay was immunoSEQ multiplex PCR. The sample records over a million clones, around 75% being singletons. The sequenced sample consisted of memory CD4+ T cells sorted from blood. Indicated subset: CD45RA-negative fraction. These TCRs come from a young man in good health.

V and J are TRBV18 and TRBJ2-3, with 13 bases lining up with TRBD2. The V gene end was trimmed by 4 bases and the J gene end by 2 bases; junction bases not matched to a gene: 6. CDR3 size: 17 residues. Germline lookup yields CDR1 KGHSH and CDR2 LQKENI. In DNA, the CDR3 is TGTGCCAGCTCACGAGGGACTAGCGGGGCCCACACAGATACGCAGTATTTT. Its protein product is CASSRGTSGAHTDTQYF.

Concerning this clone: Other DNA sequences in the same sample also yield this CDR3. The chain recombines TRBV30 with TRBJ2-3; D not resolved. The germline CDR1 and CDR2 sequences are GTSNPN and SVGIG (reference sequence). Trimming took off 1 base at V and 5 bases at J, with 4 bases between the two ends. The CDR3 runs to 11 residues. The CDR3 protein is CAWSGGDTQYF. As DNA, the CDR3 is TGTGCCTGGAGTGGTGGAGATACGCAGTATTTT.

This clone was observed a handful of times. The genes are TRBV10-2 and TRBJ2-2, with 12 nucleotides matching TRBD2. V gave up 6 bases and J gave up 4 bases; unmatched junction bases: 12. The CDR3 has 18 residues. From germline, CDR1 is WSHSY and CDR2 SAAADI. The CDR3 loop reads CASRDRLAGAPVTGELFF. As DNA, the CDR3 is TGCGCCAGCAGGGATCGACTAGCGGGGGCGCCCGTCACCGGGGAGCTGTTTTTT.